The clone carrying this TCR beta chain occurred many times. The antigen is undetermined. These data are taken from a study of blood T cells in healthy people across ages. Points from the study as a whole: Strongly correlated with naive T cell percentage was TCR beta diversity. It was not possible, with unsorted PBMCs, to conclusively compare naive and antigen-experienced cells. Age brought a roughly linear fall in TCR beta diversity measured per million T cells.

Germline V gene sequence: CDR1 DFQATT, CDR2 SNEGSKA (reference sequence). V gave up 7 bases and J gave up 9 bases; unmatched junction bases: 11. This CDR3 comprises 12 residues. With a J-beta primer mix and a sample-barcoded 5' primer, a second PCR ran about 7 to 11 cycles. TCRdb called the 5' RACE reads again in MiXCR, with one record for every CDR3 protein. The data hold around 870,000 distinct CDR3 sequences, with 29% observed a single time. This sequence originates from an elderly woman in good health. The J gene is TRBJ1-2, the V gene TRBV20-1; 7 bases fit TRBD1. Material: blood. CDR3 sequence: CSGQEGAGSYTF. The CDR3 DNA sequence: TGCAGTGGACAGGAGGGGGCTGGAAGCTACACCTTC.